These T cell receptor beta chains were read from a single sample in a study of CD8 T cells in Susac syndrome. TCRdb passed the immunoSEQ multiplex PCR reads through MiXCR, listing each CDR3 protein once. The sample has roughly 150,000 distinct CDR3 sequences, around 95% seen once. The sample consisted of CD8+ T cells from PBMCs. The receptor set was obtained from a human donor with multiple sclerosis. CDR3s include the opening cysteine and the closing phenylalanine or tryptophan. The order of the fields is D gene, J gene, V gene, clone size, CDR3 DNA, CDR3 protein. The D gene is left open where the match is weak. Size tells how often a clone was seen (once, few, many) or the class of an expanded clone, and some rows leave it out.

d_gene: .
j_gene: TRBJ1-2
v_gene: TRBV27
abundance: .
CDR3nt: TGTGCCAGCAGTTTTCGGCCAGGCGGCCCCTCAAATGGCTACACCTTC
CDR3aa: CASSFRPGGPSNGYTF

d_gene: .
j_gene: TRBJ2-1
v_gene: TRBV27
abundance: .
CDR3nt: TGTGCCAGCAGTTTACTCGGGACCACTTACAATGAGCAGTTCTTC
CDR3aa: CASSLLGTTYNEQFF

d_gene: .
j_gene: TRBJ1-1
v_gene: TRBV18
abundance: .
CDR3nt: TGTGCCAGCTCACCCATAACAGTGTATAACACTGAAGCTTTCTTT
CDR3aa: CASSPITVYNTEAFF

d_gene: .
j_gene: TRBJ2-3
v_gene: TRBV30
abundance: .
CDR3nt: TGTGCCTGGACAGGGGTCGTCACAGATACGCAGTATTTT
CDR3aa: CAWTGVVTDTQYF

d_gene: TRBD1
j_gene: TRBJ2-7
v_gene: TRBV27
abundance: .
CDR3nt: TGTGCCAGCAGTTTAGGACAGGGAGGCCACGAGCAGTACTTC
CDR3aa: CASSLGQGGHEQYF

d_gene: .
j_gene: TRBJ1-1
v_gene: TRBV27
abundance: .
CDR3nt: TGTGCCAGCAGTTCTGGGGGGGGTTTAGGGGCTTTCTTT
CDR3aa: CASSSGGGLGAFF

d_gene: TRBD2
j_gene: TRBJ2-7
v_gene: TRBV27
abundance: .
CDR3nt: TGTGCCAGCAGTTCGAGCGGGGGGGCGTTTTACGAGCAGTACTTC
CDR3aa: CASSSSGGAFYEQYF

d_gene: .
j_gene: TRBJ2-1
v_gene: TRBV12-3/TRBV12-4
abundance: .
CDR3nt: TGTGCCAGCAGTTTGCGGAGCTACAATGAGCAGTTCTTC
CDR3aa: CASSLRSYNEQFF

d_gene: TRBD2
j_gene: TRBJ2-3
v_gene: TRBV9
abundance: .
CDR3nt: TGTGCCAGCGCGGGGACTAGCGGGATAGATACGCAGTATTTT
CDR3aa: CASAGTSGIDTQYF

d_gene: .
j_gene: TRBJ1-5
v_gene: TRBV3-1
abundance: once
CDR3nt: TGTGCCAGCAGCCAGGGGGAGCGGGGTCAGCCCCAGCATTTT
CDR3aa: CASSQGERGQPQHF

d_gene: .
j_gene: TRBJ2-1
v_gene: TRBV15
abundance: .
CDR3nt: TGTGCCACCAGCCCGATCGGGATGAGCTCCTACAATGAGCAGTTCTTC
CDR3aa: CATSPIGMSSYNEQFF

d_gene: .
j_gene: TRBJ2-3
v_gene: TRBV6-1
abundance: .
CDR3nt: TGTGCCAGCAGTGAAGGTAGAGGGGCGGCAGATACGCAGTATTTT
CDR3aa: CASSEGRGAADTQYF

d_gene: .
j_gene: TRBJ2-5
v_gene: TRBV14
abundance: .
CDR3nt: TGTGCCAGCAGCCAAAACCAAGAGACCCAGTACTTC
CDR3aa: CASSQNQETQYF

d_gene: .
j_gene: TRBJ1-1
v_gene: TRBV29-1
abundance: .
CDR3nt: TGCAGCCTAACAGGGATAGGGACTGAAGCTTTCTTT
CDR3aa: CSLTGIGTEAFF

d_gene: .
j_gene: TRBJ2-5
v_gene: TRBV21-1
abundance: .
CDR3nt: TGTGCCAGCAGCCTACCCAAAGTCCGGGACGGACAAGAGACCCAGTACTTC
CDR3aa: CASSLPKVRDGQETQYF

d_gene: .
j_gene: TRBJ1-2
v_gene: TRBV29-1
abundance: .
CDR3nt: TGCAGCGTTGAACCCCGCCAGGGTGATGGCTACACCTTC
CDR3aa: CSVEPRQGDGYTF

d_gene: .
j_gene: TRBJ1-1
v_gene: TRBV10-3
abundance: .
CDR3nt: TGTGCCATCACCTCAGGGTCGGCGAACACTGAAGCTTTCTTT
CDR3aa: CAITSGSANTEAFF

d_gene: .
j_gene: TRBJ1-1
v_gene: TRBV27
abundance: .
CDR3nt: TGTGCCAGCAGATCCACGGCGCTTTACACTGAAGCTTTCTTT
CDR3aa: CASRSTALYTEAFF

d_gene: .
j_gene: TRBJ2-1
v_gene: TRBV7-9
abundance: .
CDR3nt: TGTGCCAGCAGCTCCGAGGGGGGACATGAGCAGTTCTTC
CDR3aa: CASSSEGGHEQFF

d_gene: .
j_gene: TRBJ1-1
v_gene: TRBV20-1
abundance: .
CDR3nt: TGCAGTGCTAGAGATCCCGGAGGGTTGGATGAAGCTTTCTTT
CDR3aa: CSARDPGGLDEAFF

d_gene: .
j_gene: TRBJ2-4
v_gene: TRBV13
abundance: .
CDR3nt: TGTGCCAGCAGCTTAGACGAGGGAAGGGACATTCAGTACTTC
CDR3aa: CASSLDEGRDIQYF

d_gene: .
j_gene: TRBJ1-3
v_gene: TRBV29-1
abundance: .
CDR3nt: TGCAGCGCCCGGACTTCTGTTGGAAACACCATATATTTT
CDR3aa: CSARTSVGNTIYF

d_gene: .
j_gene: TRBJ2-4
v_gene: TRBV25-1
abundance: .
CDR3nt: TGTGCCAGCAGTGACGGGGAAAACATTCAGTACTTC
CDR3aa: CASSDGENIQYF

d_gene: TRBD1
j_gene: TRBJ1-2
v_gene: TRBV13
abundance: .
CDR3nt: TGTGCCAGCAGCTTAGCCCCGGACAGGGGGCTGGGTGGCTACACCTTC
CDR3aa: CASSLAPDRGLGGYTF

d_gene: .
j_gene: TRBJ2-1
v_gene: TRBV5-1
abundance: .
CDR3nt: TGCGCCAGCAGGGTCTCCTACAATGAGCAGTTCTTC
CDR3aa: CASRVSYNEQFF

d_gene: .
j_gene: TRBJ2-1
v_gene: TRBV9
abundance: .
CDR3nt: TGTGCCAGCGGGCACGGCTCCTACAATGAGCAGTTCTTC
CDR3aa: CASGHGSYNEQFF

d_gene: .
j_gene: TRBJ1-1
v_gene: TRBV3-1
abundance: .
CDR3nt: TGTGCCAGCCGTGGACCCCAGGGATTCACTGAAGCTTTCTTT
CDR3aa: CASRGPQGFTEAFF

d_gene: TRBD1
j_gene: TRBJ1-2
v_gene: TRBV9
abundance: once
CDR3nt: TGTGCCAGCAGCGAGCGGACAGGGCATGGCTACACCTTC
CDR3aa: CASSERTGHGYTF

d_gene: TRBD1
j_gene: TRBJ1-2
v_gene: TRBV5-1
abundance: .
CDR3nt: TGCGCCAGCAGCCTAGACAGGGCGGGCGGCTACACCTTC
CDR3aa: CASSLDRAGGYTF

d_gene: .
j_gene: TRBJ1-6
v_gene: TRBV12-3/TRBV12-4
abundance: .
CDR3nt: TGTGCCAGCAGACTGAGCTCCTATAATTCACCCCTCCACTTT
CDR3aa: CASRLSSYNSPLHF

d_gene: .
j_gene: TRBJ2-2
v_gene: TRBV15
abundance: .
CDR3nt: TGTGCCACCAGCAGAGATCGAAGGGCCGGGGAGCTGTTTTTT
CDR3aa: CATSRDRRAGELFF

d_gene: .
j_gene: TRBJ2-3
v_gene: TRBV6-6
abundance: .
CDR3nt: TGTGCCAGCAGCCCTGGGGGGTGGACAGATACGCAGTATTTT
CDR3aa: CASSPGGWTDTQYF

d_gene: .
j_gene: TRBJ2-1
v_gene: TRBV5-1
abundance: .
CDR3nt: TGCGCCAGCAGCGCGTGGCAAAGCTCCTACAATGAGCAGTTCTTC
CDR3aa: CASSAWQSSYNEQFF

d_gene: .
j_gene: TRBJ1-1
v_gene: TRBV6-6
abundance: .
CDR3nt: TGTGCCAGCAGCCTAAATCTTGGGCTAGAAGCTTTCTTT
CDR3aa: CASSLNLGLEAFF

d_gene: .
j_gene: TRBJ1-5
v_gene: TRBV12-3/TRBV12-4
abundance: .
CDR3nt: TGTGCCACCGGGGAGACCAATCAGCCCCAGCATTTT
CDR3aa: CATGETNQPQHF

d_gene: .
j_gene: TRBJ1-1
v_gene: TRBV27
abundance: .
CDR3nt: TGTGCCAGCAGCTCTGGGGCGGGACACTTGAACACTGAAGCTTTCTTT
CDR3aa: CASSSGAGHLNTEAFF

d_gene: .
j_gene: TRBJ2-3
v_gene: TRBV30
abundance: .
CDR3nt: TGTGCCTGGAGTGACGGTCAATCGGATACGCAGTATTTT
CDR3aa: CAWSDGQSDTQYF

d_gene: .
j_gene: TRBJ2-6
v_gene: TRBV15
abundance: .
CDR3nt: TGTGCCACCAGCAGAGATCGAGGGGCTGGGGCCAACGTCCTGACTTTC
CDR3aa: CATSRDRGAGANVLTF

d_gene: .
j_gene: TRBJ2-3
v_gene: TRBV19
abundance: .
CDR3nt: TGTGCCAGTAGTATAAGCGGGTTTCCTTTCACAGATACGCAGTATTTT
CDR3aa: CASSISGFPFTDTQYF

d_gene: .
j_gene: TRBJ2-1
v_gene: TRBV12-3/TRBV12-4
abundance: .
CDR3nt: TGTGCCAGCGCGTTCAGGGTGGGCCTTTACAATGAGCAGTTCTTC
CDR3aa: CASAFRVGLYNEQFF

d_gene: .
j_gene: TRBJ2-5
v_gene: TRBV30
abundance: .
CDR3nt: TGTGCCTACGAGGACCAGGGGGAGACCCAGTACTTC
CDR3aa: CAYEDQGETQYF

d_gene: .
j_gene: TRBJ2-3
v_gene: TRBV7-2
abundance: once
CDR3nt: TGTGCCAGCAGCTTAGAGGCCGGGGGTAGCACAGATACGCAGTATTTT
CDR3aa: CASSLEAGGSTDTQYF

d_gene: TRBD2
j_gene: TRBJ2-3
v_gene: TRBV3-1
abundance: once
CDR3nt: TGTGCCAGCAGCCAAGCCGCGGGACTAGCGGGGTACGATACGCAGTATTTT
CDR3aa: CASSQAAGLAGYDTQYF

d_gene: .
j_gene: TRBJ1-6
v_gene: TRBV30
abundance: .
CDR3nt: TGTGCCTGGAGTGAAATCCTGAATTCACCCCTCCACTTT
CDR3aa: CAWSEILNSPLHF

d_gene: .
j_gene: TRBJ2-7
v_gene: TRBV20-1
abundance: .
CDR3nt: TGCAGTGCCAACTCGCGTTGGGAAGGAACCTACGAGCAGTACTTC
CDR3aa: CSANSRWEGTYEQYF

d_gene: .
j_gene: TRBJ1-2
v_gene: TRBV9
abundance: once
CDR3nt: TGTGCCAGCAGCGTCCCTGCGTCGGGCTATGGCTACACCTTC
CDR3aa: CASSVPASGYGYTF

d_gene: TRBD2
j_gene: TRBJ2-5
v_gene: TRBV4-2
abundance: .
CDR3nt: TGTGCCAGCAGCCAGCTGTCCGGGACTAGGGGAGAGACCCAGTACTTC
CDR3aa: CASSQLSGTRGETQYF

d_gene: .
j_gene: TRBJ2-1
v_gene: TRBV29-1
abundance: .
CDR3nt: TGCAGCGTGGGGTACGGGGACTCCTACAATGAGCAGTTCTTC
CDR3aa: CSVGYGDSYNEQFF

d_gene: .
j_gene: TRBJ1-1
v_gene: TRBV7-9
abundance: .
CDR3nt: TGTGCCAGCAGCGGTCACCGATTGGAGCCGCAAAGAGAAGCTTTCTTT
CDR3aa: CASSGHRLEPQREAFF

d_gene: .
j_gene: TRBJ1-6
v_gene: TRBV27
abundance: .
CDR3nt: TGTGCCAGCAGTTTTGGGTCCGAAACATCACCCCTCCACTTT
CDR3aa: CASSFGSETSPLHF

d_gene: .
j_gene: TRBJ2-2
v_gene: TRBV27
abundance: once
CDR3nt: TGTGCCAGCAGCCTTGGCGTCGGCGGGGAGCTGTTTTTT
CDR3aa: CASSLGVGGELFF

d_gene: TRBD1
j_gene: TRBJ2-1
v_gene: TRBV4-1
abundance: .
CDR3nt: TGCGCCAGCAGCCCCCGGGACAGGGGGAATGAGCAGTTCTTC
CDR3aa: CASSPRDRGNEQFF

d_gene: TRBD1
j_gene: TRBJ2-1
v_gene: TRBV7-9
abundance: .
CDR3nt: TGTGCCAGCATCGGGACAGGGTCAGTCGTCAACAATGAGCAGTTCTTC
CDR3aa: CASIGTGSVVNNEQFF

d_gene: .
j_gene: TRBJ2-4
v_gene: TRBV7-9
abundance: .
CDR3nt: TGTGCCAGCAGCTTATCGGGTCCACCGAACATTCAGTACTTC
CDR3aa: CASSLSGPPNIQYF

d_gene: TRBD2
j_gene: TRBJ2-1
v_gene: TRBV9
abundance: .
CDR3nt: TGTGCCAGCAGCCCGTTGCGGGGGGGATCCTACAATGAGCAGTTCTTC
CDR3aa: CASSPLRGGSYNEQFF

d_gene: .
j_gene: TRBJ2-1
v_gene: TRBV29-1
abundance: once
CDR3nt: TGCAGCGTTGGAGGGAGCTCCTACAATGAGCAGTTCTTC
CDR3aa: CSVGGSSYNEQFF

d_gene: .
j_gene: TRBJ2-5
v_gene: TRBV30
abundance: .
CDR3nt: TGTGCCTGGAGTGTCGGGGTCATGGGGGAGACCCAGTACTTC
CDR3aa: CAWSVGVMGETQYF